The 27 T cell receptor beta chains reported below all come from one sample, sequenced in a study of shared clonotypes between healthy human individuals. Generated by immunoSEQ multiplex PCR, the TCRdb table keeps only in-frame clones and is missing some. The repertoire holds about 1.1 million clones, 70% to 85% seen once, with roughly 0.83% in the top ten. Sample: memory CD4+ T cells from PBMCs. Specified subset: CD45RA-negative fraction. The source is a man aged 18-30 years in good health. Some clones in this sample may be carry-over from other donors' samples.

The chain is built from TRBV30 and TRBJ2-1; D gene uncertain. The germline V gene encodes CDR1 GTSNPN and CDR2 SVGIG (reference sequence). Trimming left V 4 bases short and J 12 bases short, with 16 bases between. This CDR3 is built from 12 residues. CDR3 bases: TGTGCCTGGAAGGCCCCGCGTGCTAGGCAGTTCTTC. Translating gives CAWKAPRARQFF.

J is TRBJ1-5 and V is TRBV6-1; D unclear. Trimming cost V 4 bases and J 5 bases, with 9 bases left between them. The CDR3 contains 13 residues. Germline V gives CDR1 MNHNS, CDR2 SASEGT. CDR3 bases: TGTGCCAGCAGTGCGGAGGGCGATCAGCCCCAGCATTTT. Translation gives CASSAEGDQPQHF.

V gene TRBV9 combines with J gene TRBJ1-5; D is unclear. V shed 0 bases and J shed 4 bases, with 11 bases lying between them. Germline V lookup: CDR1 SGDLS, CDR2 YYNGEE. The CDR3 has 15 residues. The CDR3 nucleotides read TGTGCCAGCAGCGTAGGTGCGGAGGAGAATCAGCCCCAGCATTTT. Translation gives CASSVGAEENQPQHF.

The chain combines TRBV7-8 with TRBJ2-2, with D possibly called TRBD1 or TRBD2 (6 bases each). The V end lost 5 bases, the J end lost 5 bases, and 18 bases lay between the germline ends. This CDR3 is 16 amino acids long. CDR1 is SGHVS and CDR2 is FQNEAQ in the germline V gene. The CDR3 loop reads CASSLLSRGLTGELFF. The CDR3 DNA sequence: TGTGCCAGCAGCCTTCTGAGCCGGGGGCTTACCGGGGAGCTGTTTTTT.

This rearrangement joins TRBV5-6 to TRBJ1-2; unclear D gene. V lost 0 bases, J lost 8 bases, and 11 bases lay in between. The germline CDR1 and CDR2 sequences are SGHDT and YYEEEE. CDR3 length equals 13 residues. The CDR3 region has the DNA TGTGCCAGCAGCTTGGGGCAGGCCGGCGGCTACACCTTC. The encoded protein is CASSLGQAGGYTF.

This clone was seen more than once but under ten times. This may stem from a read error, because a much larger clone lies one nucleotide away. Other DNA sequences of this sample code for an identical CDR3. V usage is TRBV28 and J usage is TRBJ1-1, with D possibly being TRBD1 (5 bases). There are 13 residues in the CDR3. CDR1 is MDHEN, CDR2 SYDVKM, per germline. The V end was cut by 4 bases, the J end by 1 base, with 7 bases between. CDR3 in DNA: TGTGCCAGCAGTTCCACAGGGAACACTGAAGCTTTCTTT. This gives the protein CASSSTGNTEAFF.

The genes are TRBV5-1 and TRBJ2-7; 7 bases map to TRBD1. Germline lookup yields CDR1 SGHRS and CDR2 YFSETQ. This CDR3 is 15 amino acids long. V lost 4 bases and J lost 2; bases outside the gene matches: 9. CDR3 bases: TGCGCCAGCAGCCTCAGACAGGGATCGACCTACGAGCAGTACTTC. Translated, it gives CASSLRQGSTYEQYF.

The rearrangement uses TRBV5-4 and TRBJ1-1, with 7 bases aligning to TRBD1. The CDR3 is 15 amino acids. Germline V gene sequence: CDR1 SGHNT, CDR2 YYREEE (reference sequence). Trimming at V came to 4 bases and at J to 5 bases, leaving 11 bases not matched to a gene. For the CDR3, the DNA is TGTGCCAGCAGCCCGACCCAGGGGGGGCTGACTGAAGCTTTCTTT. It yields the protein CASSPTQGGLTEAFF.

This clone appeared a single time. This sequence joins TRBV19 and TRBJ2-1; either TRBD1 or TRBD2 may supply D (5 bases each). The CDR3 is 18 residues long. From germline, CDR1 is LNHDA and CDR2 SQIVND (reference sequence). The V end lost 6 bases, the J end lost 0 bases, and 21 bases lay between the germline ends. Written as DNA, the CDR3 is TGTGCCAGTAGGAAGAACCTTGCTAGCACAGGCTCCTACAATGAGCAGTTCTTC. It is translated as CASRKNLASTGSYNEQFF.

The chain employs TRBV2 and TRBJ2-7; 7 bases map to TRBD1. This CDR3 has 16 amino acids. Unmatched junction bases numbered 11, after V lost 6 bases and J lost 0 bases. Germline V gene lookup returns CDR1 SNHLY and CDR2 FYNNEI. CDR3 sequence (DNA): TGTGCCAGCAGCCGAGGGACAGTCTTATACTCCTACGAGCAGTACTTC. Its translation: CASSRGTVLYSYEQYF.

The sample holds one count of this clone. The chain couples TRBV30 to TRBJ2-1, with D perhaps matching TRBD2 (5 bases). Looked up from germline, CDR1 is GTSNPN and CDR2 is SVGIG (reference sequence). This CDR3 comprises 11 residues. V was shortened by 8 bases and J by 4 bases, with 9 bases between the two germline ends. The CDR3 DNA sequence: TGTGCCAGAGGGCGGTACAATGAGCAGTTCTTC. Amino acid sequence: CARGRYNEQFF.

The V call is TRBV7-3, the J call TRBJ2-1; a weak D match, TRBD2 (6 bases). V lost 0 bases and J lost 7, with 13 bases in between. Germline values: CDR1 SGHTA, CDR2 FQGTGA. This CDR3 comprises 15 residues. DNA of the CDR3: TGTGCCAGCAGCTTAACGTGGTCGGGGGTAAATGAGCAGTTCTTC. The encoded protein is CASSLTWSGVNEQFF.

The chain links TRBV2 to TRBJ2-5, with 11 positions matching TRBD2. There are 17 residues in the CDR3. V trimming: 2 bases; J trimming: 5 bases; junction bases outside the gene matches: 10. CDR1 is SNHLY and CDR2 is FYNNEI in the germline V gene. The CDR3 coding sequence is TGTGCCAGCAGTGAAATGGGACTAGCGGTTCGGGGGGAGACCCAGTACTTC. It is translated as CASSEMGLAVRGETQYF.

This chain links TRBV5-4 with TRBJ1-3, with D hard to call. The CDR3 sequence is 14 residues long. The ends were cut back, 4 bases at V and 4 bases at J, with 12 bases in the middle. Germline values: CDR1 SGHNT, CDR2 YYREEE (reference sequence). The CDR3 here is CASSPGGLGNTIYF. The CDR3, as DNA: TGTGCCAGCAGCCCCGGCGGACTAGGAAACACCATATATTTT.

This rearrangement joins TRBV6-1 to TRBJ2-3; a weak D match, TRBD2 (5 bases). The ends were cut back, 0 bases at V and 8 bases at J, with 9 bases in the middle. The CDR3 has 13 amino acids. CDR1 and CDR2 from the germline V gene are MNHNS and SASEGT. CDR3 sequence reads: CASSEAGISTQYF. CDR3 bases: TGTGCCAGCAGTGAAGCCGGGATTAGTACGCAGTATTTT.

Only a few counts were recorded for this clone. The rearrangement uses TRBV21-1 and TRBJ2-7. TRBV21-1 is a listed pseudogene. The CDR3 contains 16 residues. CDR3 sequence reads: CASSKGRAPLSYEQYF. The CDR3 nucleotides read TGTGCCAGCAGCAAAGGACGGGCACCACTGTCCTACGAGCAGTACTTC.

This chain connects TRBV6-6 to TRBJ2-5; the D gene is possibly TRBD1 (6 bases). The V and J ends lost 2 bases and 9 bases respectively, with 19 bases between them. The CDR3 covers 15 residues. The germline V gene encodes CDR1 MNHNY and CDR2 SVGAGI (reference sequence). CDR3 amino acids: CASSYGGGPEGAQYF. CDR3 in DNA: TGTGCCAGCAGTTACGGTGGTGGCCCAGAGGGGGCCCAGTACTTC.

The chain recombines TRBV29-1 with TRBJ2-2; D is unresolved. With 4 bases removed from V and 6 bases from J, the gap between germline ends came to 12 bases. Germline V lookup: CDR1 SQVTM, CDR2 ANQGSEA. The CDR3 spans 13 residues. CDR3 DNA: TGCAGCGTTGTTGTAGGTAGCTCCGGGGAGCTGTTTTTT. Its protein product is CSVVVGSSGELFF.

This clone has only a few counts. Other DNA sequences from this sample encode an identical CDR3 as well. V usage is TRBV18 and J usage is TRBJ1-5; D not resolved. CDR1 and CDR2 from the germline V gene are KGHSH and LQKENI. V lost 3 bases and J lost 2, with 2 bases in between. This CDR3 is 12 amino acids long. The DNA of the CDR3 is TGTGCCAGCTCACCGGGCAATCAGCCCCAGCATTTT. Amino acid sequence: CASSPGNQPQHF.

This sequence joins TRBV28 and TRBJ2-7; D may be TRBD1 (5 bases). V lost 5 bases, J lost 9 bases, and 11 bases lay in between. The CDR3 runs 11 residues. The germline CDR1 and CDR2 sequences are MDHEN and SYDVKM. The CDR3 DNA reads TGTGCCAGCAGTCGTAGGGGTGGGCAGTACTTC. Protein product: CASSRRGGQYF.

The chain links TRBV4-3 to TRBJ2-7, with 7 bases lining up with TRBD1. This CDR3 has 16 residues. After removal of 0 bases from V and 4 bases from J, the junction contained 9 bases not matched to a gene. Germline CDR1 reads LGHNA; CDR2 reads YSLEER. The CDR3 nucleotides read TGCGCCAGCAGCCAAGAAGGGCGACAGGGCTCATACGAGCAGTACTTC. Its protein product is CASSQEGRQGSYEQYF.

The V call is TRBV5-1, the J call TRBJ1-4; a possible D gene is TRBD1 (6 bases). The CDR3 extends over 15 amino acids. Trimming cost V 0 bases and J 6 bases, with 12 bases left between them. The germline gives CDR1 SGHRS, CDR2 YFSETQ. The CDR3 nucleotides are TGCGCCAGCAGCTTGGCGAGGGGGATGGATGAAAAACTGTTTTTT. The encoded protein is CASSLARGMDEKLFF.

This chain connects TRBV6-5 to TRBJ2-7; a possible D gene is TRBD2 (5 bases). CDR1 and CDR2 (germline): MNHEY, SVGAGI. V was cut by 6 bases and J by 2 bases, with 17 bases left in between. CDR3 length: 15 amino acids. CDR3 nucleotide sequence: TGTGCCAGCAGGCCAACAACAGCGGCCACCTACGAGCAGTACTTC. It codes for CASRPTTAATYEQYF.

This clone was counted at least ten times. The rearrangement links TRBV5-8 to TRBJ1-5, with TRBD1 matching 9 bases. Trimming took 0 bases from V and 7 from J; bases not matched to a gene: 5. The CDR3 is 15 amino acids. Germline V gene lookup returns CDR1 SGHTS and CDR2 YDEGEE. The DNA of the CDR3 is TGTGCCAGCAGCTTGGAGAGGACAGGGGACCAGCCCCAGCATTTT. It codes for CASSLERTGDQPQHF. Supplemented by reference TRBV5-8 and TRBJ1-5, the full variable domain reads EAGVTQSPTHLIKTRGQQATLRCSPISGHTSVYWYQQALGLGLQFLLWYDEGEERNRGNFPPRFSGRQFPNYSSELNVNALELEDSALYLCASSLERTGDQPQHFGDGTRLSIL.

The gene calls are TRBV7-2 and TRBJ1-1; perhaps TRBD1 as D (5 bases). The CDR3 totals 13 residues. CDR1 is SGHTA and CDR2 is FQGNSA in the germline V gene. Trimming stripped 6 bases from V and 0 bases from J, with 8 bases between. The CDR3 sequence: CASSSRVNTEAFF. The DNA of the CDR3 is TGTGCCAGCAGTTCCAGGGTGAACACTGAAGCTTTCTTT. The whole variable domain, filled in from reference TRBV7-2 and TRBJ1-1, reads GAGVSQSPSNKVTEKGKDVELRCDPISGHTALYWYRQSLGQGLEFLIYFQGNSAPDKSGLPSDRFSAERTGGSVSTLTIQRTQQEDSAVYLCASSSRVNTEAFFGQGTRLTVV.

The rearrangement uses TRBV7-7 and TRBJ2-2, with TRBD1 matching over 8 bases. Per the germline V gene, CDR1 is SSHAT and CDR2 is FNYEAQ (reference sequence). The CDR3 loop spans 15 amino acids. The trim removed 5 bases at V and 1 base at J, leaving 3 bases unmatched. The CDR3 bases are TGTGCCAGCAGCATCGGACAGGGGAACACCGGGGAGCTGTTTTTT. Translation: CASSIGQGNTGELFF.

V gene TRBV5-1 combines with J gene TRBJ2-2; TRBD2 aligns across 9 bases. With 4 bases clipped from V and 5 bases from J, the junction kept 6 bases outside the gene matches. CDR1 SGHRS and CDR2 YFSETQ come from the germline V gene. This CDR3 contains 15 residues. CDR3 sequence: CASSEGLAGTGELFF. The DNA for the CDR3 is TGCGCCAGCAGCGAAGGCCTAGCGGGAACCGGGGAGCTGTTTTTT.